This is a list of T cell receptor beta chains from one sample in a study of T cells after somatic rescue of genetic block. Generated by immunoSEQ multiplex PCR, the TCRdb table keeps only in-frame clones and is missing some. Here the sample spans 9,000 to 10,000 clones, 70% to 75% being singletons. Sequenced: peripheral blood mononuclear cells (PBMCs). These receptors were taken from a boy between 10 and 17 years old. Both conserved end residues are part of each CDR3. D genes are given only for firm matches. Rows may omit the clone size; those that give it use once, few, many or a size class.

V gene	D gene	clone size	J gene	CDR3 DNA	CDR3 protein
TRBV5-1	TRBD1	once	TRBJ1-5	TGCGCCAGCAGCTTGGGGGGGACAGGGCATCAGCCCCAGCATTTT	CASSLGGTGHQPQHF
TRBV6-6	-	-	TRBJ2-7	TGTGCCAGCAGTTACGTGGACTACGAGCAGTACTTC	CASSYVDYEQYF
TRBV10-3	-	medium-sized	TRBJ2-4	TGTGCCATCAGTGAGTCCGGTTTTACTGGAGACATTCAGTACTTC	CAISESGFTGDIQYF
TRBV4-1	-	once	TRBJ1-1	TGCGCCAGCAGCCAAGATCTGACATTCACTGAAGCTTTCTTT	CASSQDLTFTEAFF
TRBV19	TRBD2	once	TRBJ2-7	TGTGCCAGTAGTCCCCCGGGGGGTGGGTACTACGAGCAGTACTTC	CASSPPGGGYYEQYF
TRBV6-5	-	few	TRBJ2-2	TGTGCCAGCAGTTATGATTGGGGGGTCAGCACCGGGGAGCTGTTTTTT	CASSYDWGVSTGELFF
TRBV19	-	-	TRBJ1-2	TGTGCCAGTAGATGGGACCCCTCATCTAACTATGGCTACACCTTC	CASRWDPSSNYGYTF
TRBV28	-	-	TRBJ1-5	TGTGCCAGCAGTTTAGGGCTGGAGACTTATAGCAATCAGCCCCAGCATTTT	CASSLGLETYSNQPQHF
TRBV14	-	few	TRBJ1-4	TGTGCCAGCAGCCAGAACTTTGCAACTAATGAAAAACTGTTTTTT	CASSQNFATNEKLFF
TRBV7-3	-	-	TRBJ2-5	TGTGCCAGCAGCTTAGTCGGCCTCCAAGAGACCCAGTACTTC	CASSLVGLQETQYF
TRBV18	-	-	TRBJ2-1	TGTGCCAGCTCCCTTCGAAGGGAAAACTACAATGAGCAGTTCTTC	CASSLRRENYNEQFF
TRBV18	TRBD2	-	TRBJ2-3	TGTGCCAGCTCACCCCGACTAGCTCCTGGGCGGGCAGATACGCAGTATTTT	CASSPRLAPGRADTQYF
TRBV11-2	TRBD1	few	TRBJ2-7	TGTGCCAGCAGCTCGACCACATCCGGGACAGGGTCTTACGAGCAGTACTTC	CASSSTTSGTGSYEQYF
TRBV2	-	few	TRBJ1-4	TGTGCCAGCAGTGCCCGAACCGGGACAACTAATGAAAAACTGTTTTTT	CASSARTGTTNEKLFF
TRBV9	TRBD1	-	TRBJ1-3	TGTGCCAGCAGCACTCTGACAGGGAACACCATATATTTT	CASSTLTGNTIYF
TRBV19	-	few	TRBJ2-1	TGTGCCAGTAGTAGTAGGAAGGGGACCCCTTCGTTGAGGAACAATGAGCAGTTCTTC	CASSSRKGTPSLRNNEQFF
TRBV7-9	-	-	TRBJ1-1	TGTGCCAGCAGCTTAGATGCCAGTGAAGCTTTCTTT	CASSLDASEAFF
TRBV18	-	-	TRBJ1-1	TGTGCCAGCTCACTCGGGACAAAGAACACTGAAGCTTTCTTT	CASSLGTKNTEAFF
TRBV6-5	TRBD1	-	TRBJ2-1	TGTGCCAGCAGTGTTTTGGCAGGGGGTTCGAATGAGCAGTTCTTC	CASSVLAGGSNEQFF
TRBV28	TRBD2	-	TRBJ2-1	TGTGCCAGCAGTTTAGCCCGGGGGGTAGCGGAACACAATGAGCAGTTCTTC	CASSLARGVAEHNEQFF
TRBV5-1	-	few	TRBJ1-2	TGCGCCAGCAGCATCGACAGCTTCTATGGCTACACCTTC	CASSIDSFYGYTF
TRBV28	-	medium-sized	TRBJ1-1	TGTGCCAGCAGTTTACACAGGTTTAACACTGAAGCTTTCTTT	CASSLHRFNTEAFF
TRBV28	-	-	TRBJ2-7	TGTGCCAGCAGTTTTACAGGCTACTACGAGCAGTACTTC	CASSFTGYYEQYF
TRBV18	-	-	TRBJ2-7	TGTGCCAGCTCTTTTGAGGACTACGAGCAGTACTTC	CASSFEDYEQYF
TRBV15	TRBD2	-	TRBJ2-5	TGTGCCACCAGCACGACGGGACTACCCCAGGAGACCCAGTACTTC	CATSTTGLPQETQYF
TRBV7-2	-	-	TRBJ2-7	TGTGCCAGCAGCTTAGGGGTAGGGCCCTACGAGCAGTACTTC	CASSLGVGPYEQYF
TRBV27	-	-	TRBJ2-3	TGTGCCAGCAGTTTCGTAAACACAGATACGCAGTATTTT	CASSFVNTDTQYF
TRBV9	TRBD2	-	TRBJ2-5	TGTGCCAGCAGCGTAGGGGCTAGCGGGGACCAAGAGACCCAGTACTTC	CASSVGASGDQETQYF
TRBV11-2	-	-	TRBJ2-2	TGTGCCAGCAGCTTCCGGGGAACCCTGAACACCGGGGAGCTGTTTTTT	CASSFRGTLNTGELFF
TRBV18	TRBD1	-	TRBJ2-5	TGTGCCAGCTCACCAGGGACAGGGGGCTCAGAGACCCAGTACTTC	CASSPGTGGSETQYF
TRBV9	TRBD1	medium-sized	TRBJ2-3	TGTGCCAGCAGCGCCCCCCCAGGGGGCAGGGGCACAGATACGCAGTATTTT	CASSAPPGGRGTDTQYF
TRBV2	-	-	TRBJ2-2	TGTGCCAGCAGTGACGAGAACACCGGGGAGCTGTTTTTT	CASSDENTGELFF
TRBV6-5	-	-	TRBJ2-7	TGTGCCAGCAGGGAGGGGTTTTACGAGCAGTACTTC	CASREGFYEQYF